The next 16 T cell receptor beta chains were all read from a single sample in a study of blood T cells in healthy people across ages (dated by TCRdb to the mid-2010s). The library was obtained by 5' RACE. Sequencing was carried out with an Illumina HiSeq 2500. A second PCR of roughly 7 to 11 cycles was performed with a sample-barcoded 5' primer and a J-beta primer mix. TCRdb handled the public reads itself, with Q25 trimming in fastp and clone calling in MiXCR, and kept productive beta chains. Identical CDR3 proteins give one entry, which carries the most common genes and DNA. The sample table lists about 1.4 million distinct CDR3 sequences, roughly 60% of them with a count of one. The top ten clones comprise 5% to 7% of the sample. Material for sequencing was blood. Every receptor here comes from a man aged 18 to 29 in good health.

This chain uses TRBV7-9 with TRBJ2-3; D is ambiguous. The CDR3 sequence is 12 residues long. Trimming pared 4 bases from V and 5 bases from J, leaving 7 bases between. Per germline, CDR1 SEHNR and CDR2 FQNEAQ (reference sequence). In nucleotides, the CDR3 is TGTGCCAGCAGCTCAAAGTTAGATACGCAGTATTTT. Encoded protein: CASSSKLDTQYF.

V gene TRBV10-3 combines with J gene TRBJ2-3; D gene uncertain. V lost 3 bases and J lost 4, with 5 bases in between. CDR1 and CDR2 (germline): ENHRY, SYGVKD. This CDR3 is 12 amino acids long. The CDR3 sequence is CAISDKADTQYF. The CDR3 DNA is TGTGCCATCAGTGACAAGGCAGATACGCAGTATTTT.

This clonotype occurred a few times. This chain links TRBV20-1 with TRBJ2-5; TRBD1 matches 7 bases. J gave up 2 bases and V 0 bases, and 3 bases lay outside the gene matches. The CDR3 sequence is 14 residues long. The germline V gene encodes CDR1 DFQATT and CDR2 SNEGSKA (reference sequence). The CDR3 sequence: CSARDLTGQETQYF. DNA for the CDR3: TGCAGTGCTAGAGATTTGACAGGGCAAGAGACCCAGTACTTC.

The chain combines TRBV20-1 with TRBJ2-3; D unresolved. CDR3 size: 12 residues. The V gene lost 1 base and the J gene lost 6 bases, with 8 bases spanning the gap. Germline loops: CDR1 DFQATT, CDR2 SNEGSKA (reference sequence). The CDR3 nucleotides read TGCAGTGCTAGAGCTATTAAGGATACGCAGTATTTT. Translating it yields CSARAIKDTQYF.

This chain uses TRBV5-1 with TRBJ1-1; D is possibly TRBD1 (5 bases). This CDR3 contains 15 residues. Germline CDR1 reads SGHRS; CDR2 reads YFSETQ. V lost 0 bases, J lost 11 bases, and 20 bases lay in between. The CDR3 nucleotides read TGCGCCAGCAGCTTGGTCGCGGGACGGGAATGGAGGGCTTTCTTT. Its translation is CASSLVAGREWRAFF.

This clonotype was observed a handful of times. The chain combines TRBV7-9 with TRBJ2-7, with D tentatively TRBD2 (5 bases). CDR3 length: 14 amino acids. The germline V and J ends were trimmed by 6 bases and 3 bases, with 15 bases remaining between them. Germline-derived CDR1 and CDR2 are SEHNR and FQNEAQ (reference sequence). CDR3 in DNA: TGTGCCAGCAGTCAACCGGGGATCGGCTACGAGCAGTACTTC. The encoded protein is CASSQPGIGYEQYF.

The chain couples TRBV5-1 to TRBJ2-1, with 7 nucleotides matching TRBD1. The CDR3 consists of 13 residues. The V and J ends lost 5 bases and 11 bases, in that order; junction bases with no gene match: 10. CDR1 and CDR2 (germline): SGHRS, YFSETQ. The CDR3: CASRTGSMNKQFF. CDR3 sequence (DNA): TGCGCCAGCAGGACAGGGTCAATGAATAAGCAGTTCTTC.

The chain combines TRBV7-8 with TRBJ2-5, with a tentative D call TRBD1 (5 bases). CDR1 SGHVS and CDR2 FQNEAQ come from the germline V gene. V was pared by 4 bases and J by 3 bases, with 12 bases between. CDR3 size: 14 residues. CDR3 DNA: TGTGCCAGCAGCTCCCTGACAGTTAAAGAGACCCAGTACTTC. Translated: CASSSLTVKETQYF.

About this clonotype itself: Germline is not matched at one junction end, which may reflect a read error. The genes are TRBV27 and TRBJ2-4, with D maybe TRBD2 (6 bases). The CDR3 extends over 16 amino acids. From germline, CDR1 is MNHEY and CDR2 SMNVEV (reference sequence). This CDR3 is CASSLSGDLAKNIQYF. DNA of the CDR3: TGTGCCAGCAGTCTATCGGGGGACTTAGCCAAAAACATTCAGTACTTC.

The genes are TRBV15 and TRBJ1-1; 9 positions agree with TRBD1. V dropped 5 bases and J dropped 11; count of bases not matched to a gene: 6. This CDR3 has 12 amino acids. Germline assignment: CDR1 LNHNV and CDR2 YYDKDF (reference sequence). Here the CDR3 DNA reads TGTGCCACCAGCCAGGGACAGGGAGGCGCTTTCTTT. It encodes CATSQGQGGAFF.

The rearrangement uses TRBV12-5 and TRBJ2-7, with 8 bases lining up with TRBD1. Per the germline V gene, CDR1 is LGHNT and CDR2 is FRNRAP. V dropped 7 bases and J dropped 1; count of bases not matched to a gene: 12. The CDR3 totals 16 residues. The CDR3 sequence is CASAQGTGGGSYEQYF. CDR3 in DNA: TGTGCTAGTGCCCAGGGGACAGGTGGAGGATCCTACGAGCAGTACTTC.

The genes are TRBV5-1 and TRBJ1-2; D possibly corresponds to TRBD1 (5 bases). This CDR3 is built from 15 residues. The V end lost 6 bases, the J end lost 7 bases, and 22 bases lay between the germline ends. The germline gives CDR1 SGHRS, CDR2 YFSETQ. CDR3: CASNEDGTFSGGYTF. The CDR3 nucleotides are TGCGCCAGCAACGAAGACGGGACCTTTTCGGGTGGCTACACCTTC.

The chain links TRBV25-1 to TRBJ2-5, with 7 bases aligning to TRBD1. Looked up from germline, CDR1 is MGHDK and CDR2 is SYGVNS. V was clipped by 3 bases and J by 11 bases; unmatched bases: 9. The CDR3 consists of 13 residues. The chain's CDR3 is CASSDRDRVEQYF. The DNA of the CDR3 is TGTGCCAGCAGTGACCGGGACAGAGTAGAGCAGTACTTC.

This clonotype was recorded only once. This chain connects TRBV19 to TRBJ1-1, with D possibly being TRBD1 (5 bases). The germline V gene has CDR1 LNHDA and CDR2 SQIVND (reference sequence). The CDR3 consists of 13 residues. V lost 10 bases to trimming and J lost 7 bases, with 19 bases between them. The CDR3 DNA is TGTGCCATAGCGGTGGGGACGGGCAGTGAAGCTTTCTTT. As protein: CAIAVGTGSEAFF.

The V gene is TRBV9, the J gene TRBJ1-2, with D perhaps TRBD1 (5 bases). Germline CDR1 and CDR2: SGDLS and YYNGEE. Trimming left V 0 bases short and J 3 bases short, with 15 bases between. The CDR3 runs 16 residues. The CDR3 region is CASSVGGTYSDYGYTF. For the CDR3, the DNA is TGTGCCAGCAGCGTAGGAGGGACCTACTCGGACTATGGCTACACCTTC. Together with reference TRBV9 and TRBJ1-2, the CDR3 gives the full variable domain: DSGVTQTPKHLITATGQRVTLRCSPRSGDLSVYWYQQSLDQGLQFLIQYYNGEERAKGNILERFSAQQFPDLHSELNLSSLELGDSALYFCASSVGGTYSDYGYTFGSGTRLTVV.

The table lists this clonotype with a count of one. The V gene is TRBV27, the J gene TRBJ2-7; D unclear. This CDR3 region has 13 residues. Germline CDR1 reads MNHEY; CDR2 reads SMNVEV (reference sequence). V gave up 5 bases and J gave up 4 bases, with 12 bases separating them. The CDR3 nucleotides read TGTGCCAGCAGTGGGCGGTCCGGGTACGAGCAGTACTTC. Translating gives CASSGRSGYEQYF.